This T cell receptor (beta chain) was profiled in a study of blood T cell repertoires in COVID-19. In the original workflow: Reference gene primer amplification yielded estimated nucleated cell counts. Using immunoSEQ multiplex PCR, the repertoire was profiled, and TCRdb retains in-frame clones only, with some absent. V, J and clone size reflect that table, while D and trimming were determined from the DNA. Here the sample spans approximately 68,000 clones, about 88% being singletons. The CDR3 covers 14 residues. Trimming took 6 bases from V and 7 from J, leaving 16 bases between them. Germline loops: CDR1 MDHEN, CDR2 SYDVKM.

The clonotype comes from a man between 65 and 80 years old with active or convalescent COVID-19. V is TRBV28 and J is TRBJ1-3; no definite D call. Sequenced material: peripheral blood. The CDR3 sequence: CASSPLGGRNTIYF. CDR3 DNA sequence: TGTGCCAGCAGCCCCTTAGGAGGGCGCAACACCATATATTTT. The full variable domain, completed using reference TRBV28 and TRBJ1-3, is DVKVTQSSRYLVKRTGEKVFLECVQDMDHENMFWYRQDPGLGLRLIYFSYDVKMKEKGDIPEGYSVSREKKERFSLILESASTNQTSMYLCASSPLGGRNTIYFGEGSWLTVV.